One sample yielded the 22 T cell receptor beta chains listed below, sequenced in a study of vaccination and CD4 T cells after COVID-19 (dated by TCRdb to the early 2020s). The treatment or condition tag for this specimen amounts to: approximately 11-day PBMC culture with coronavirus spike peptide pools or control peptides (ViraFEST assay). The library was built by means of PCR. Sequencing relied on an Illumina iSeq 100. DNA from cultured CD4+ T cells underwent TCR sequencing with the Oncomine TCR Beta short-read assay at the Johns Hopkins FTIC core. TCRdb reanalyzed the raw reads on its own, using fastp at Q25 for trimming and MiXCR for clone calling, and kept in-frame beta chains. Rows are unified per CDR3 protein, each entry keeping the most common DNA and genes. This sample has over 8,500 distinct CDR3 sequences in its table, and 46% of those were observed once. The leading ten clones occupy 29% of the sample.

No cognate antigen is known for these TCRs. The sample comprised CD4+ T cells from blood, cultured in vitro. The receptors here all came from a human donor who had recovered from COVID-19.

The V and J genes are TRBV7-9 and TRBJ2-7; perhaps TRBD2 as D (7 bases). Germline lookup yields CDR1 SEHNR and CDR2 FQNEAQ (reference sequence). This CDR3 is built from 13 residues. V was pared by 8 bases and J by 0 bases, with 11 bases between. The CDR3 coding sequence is TGTGCCAGCGGGGGGGCGAGCTCCTACGAGCAGTACTTC. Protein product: CASGGASSYEQYF.

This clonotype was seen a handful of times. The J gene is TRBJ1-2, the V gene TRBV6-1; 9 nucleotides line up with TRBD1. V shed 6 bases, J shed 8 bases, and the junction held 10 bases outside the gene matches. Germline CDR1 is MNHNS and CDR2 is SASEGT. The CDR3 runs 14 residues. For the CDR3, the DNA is TGTGCCAGCAGCCCAAGGGACAGGGTTGAGGGCTACACCTTC. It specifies CASSPRDRVEGYTF.

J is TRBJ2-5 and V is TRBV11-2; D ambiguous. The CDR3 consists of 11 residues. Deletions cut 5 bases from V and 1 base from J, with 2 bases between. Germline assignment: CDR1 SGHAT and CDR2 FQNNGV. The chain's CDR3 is CASSRQETQYF. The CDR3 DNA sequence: TGTGCCAGCAGCCGCCAAGAGACCCAGTACTTC.

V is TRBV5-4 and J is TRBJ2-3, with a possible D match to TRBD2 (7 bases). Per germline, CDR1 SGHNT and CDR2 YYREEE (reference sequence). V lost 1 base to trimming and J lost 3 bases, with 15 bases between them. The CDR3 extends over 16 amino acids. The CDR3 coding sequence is TGTGCCAGCAGCTTGTTGACGGGGGGCCGAACAGATACGCAGTATTTT. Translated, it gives CASSLLTGGRTDTQYF. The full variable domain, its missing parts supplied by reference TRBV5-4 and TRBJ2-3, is ETGVTQSPTHLIKTRGQQVTLRCSSQSGHNTVSWYQQALGQGPQFIFQYYREEENGRGNFPPRFSGLQFPNYSSELNVNALELDDSALYLCASSLLTGGRTDTQYFGPGTRLTVL.

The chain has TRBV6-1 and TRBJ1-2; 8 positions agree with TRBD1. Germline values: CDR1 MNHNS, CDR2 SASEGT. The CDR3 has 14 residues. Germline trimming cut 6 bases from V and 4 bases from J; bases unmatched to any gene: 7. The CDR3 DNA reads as TGTGCCAGCAGCGAGGGACAGGCGCCCTATGGCTACACCTTC. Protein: CASSEGQAPYGYTF.

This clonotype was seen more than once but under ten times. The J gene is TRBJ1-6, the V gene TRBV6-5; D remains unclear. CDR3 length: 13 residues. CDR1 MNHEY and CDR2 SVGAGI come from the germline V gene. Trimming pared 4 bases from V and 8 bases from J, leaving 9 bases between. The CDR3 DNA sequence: TGTGCCAGCAGTTTCAAGCCCGATTCACCCCTCCACTTT. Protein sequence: CASSFKPDSPLHF.

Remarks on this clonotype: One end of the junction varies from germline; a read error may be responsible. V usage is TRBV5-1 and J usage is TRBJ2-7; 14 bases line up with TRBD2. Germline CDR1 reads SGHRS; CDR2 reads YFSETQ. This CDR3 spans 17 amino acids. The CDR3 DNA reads TGCGCCAGCAGATTGGGACTAGCGGGGGCCGACTCCTACGAGCAGTACTTC. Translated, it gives CASRLGLAGADSYEQYF. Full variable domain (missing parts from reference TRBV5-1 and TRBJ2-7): KAGVTQTPRYLIKTRGQQVTLSCSPISGHRSVSWYQQTPGQGLQFLFEYFSETQRNKGNFPGRFSGRQFSNSRSEMNVSTLELGDSALYLCASRLGLAGADSYEQYFGPGTRLTVT.

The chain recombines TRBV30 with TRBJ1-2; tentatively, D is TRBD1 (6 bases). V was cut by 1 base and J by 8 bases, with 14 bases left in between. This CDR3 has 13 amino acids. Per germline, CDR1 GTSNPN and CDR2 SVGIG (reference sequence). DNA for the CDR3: TGTGCCTGGAGTGGGCGGGGGGCAAGAGGCTACACCTTC. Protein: CAWSGRGARGYTF.

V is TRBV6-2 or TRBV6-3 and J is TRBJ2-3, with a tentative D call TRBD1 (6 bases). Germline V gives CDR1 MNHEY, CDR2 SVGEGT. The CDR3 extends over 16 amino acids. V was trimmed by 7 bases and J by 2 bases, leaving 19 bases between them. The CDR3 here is CASNPRRQENTDTQYF. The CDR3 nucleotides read TGTGCCAGCAACCCGAGAAGACAGGAAAACACAGATACGCAGTATTTT.

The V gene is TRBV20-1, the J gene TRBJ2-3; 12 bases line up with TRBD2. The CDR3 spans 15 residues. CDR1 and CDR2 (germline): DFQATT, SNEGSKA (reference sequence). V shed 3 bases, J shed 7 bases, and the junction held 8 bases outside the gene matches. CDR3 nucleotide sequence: TGCAGTGCTAGCCTCCCGCTAGCGGGGGGGCATACGCAGTATTTT. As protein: CSASLPLAGGHTQYF.

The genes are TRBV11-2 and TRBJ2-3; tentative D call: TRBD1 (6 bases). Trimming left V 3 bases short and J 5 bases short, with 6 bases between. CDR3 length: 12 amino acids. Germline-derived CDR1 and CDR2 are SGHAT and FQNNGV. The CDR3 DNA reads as TGTGCCAGCAGCTTGGACAGAGATACGCAGTATTTT. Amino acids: CASSLDRDTQYF.

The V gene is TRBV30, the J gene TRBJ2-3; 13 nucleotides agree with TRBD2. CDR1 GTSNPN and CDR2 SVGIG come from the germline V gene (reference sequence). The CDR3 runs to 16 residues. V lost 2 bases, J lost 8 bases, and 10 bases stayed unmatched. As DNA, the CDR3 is TGTGCCTGGAGTCCGGTCACTAGCGGGGGGGCCGTTACGCAGTATTTT. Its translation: CAWSPVTSGGAVTQYF.

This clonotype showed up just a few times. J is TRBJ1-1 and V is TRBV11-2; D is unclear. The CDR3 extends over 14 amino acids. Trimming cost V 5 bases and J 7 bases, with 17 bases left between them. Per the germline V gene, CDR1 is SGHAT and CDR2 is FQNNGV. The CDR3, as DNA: TGTGCCAGCAGCCCAAGTTGGGCCCGCCATGAAGCTTTCTTT. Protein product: CASSPSWARHEAFF.

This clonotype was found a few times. Here the CDR3 reads CASTRGGGSTDTQYF. DNA for the CDR3: TGTGCCAGCACCCGGGGGGGGGGCAGCACAGATACGCAGTATTTT. The V call is TRBV27, the J call TRBJ2-3; TRBD2 agrees at 8 bases. The CDR3 is 15 amino acids. Looked up from germline, CDR1 is MNHEY and CDR2 is SMNVEV (reference sequence). The V segment lost 7 bases and the J segment 0 bases; nucleotides outside the gene matches: 6.

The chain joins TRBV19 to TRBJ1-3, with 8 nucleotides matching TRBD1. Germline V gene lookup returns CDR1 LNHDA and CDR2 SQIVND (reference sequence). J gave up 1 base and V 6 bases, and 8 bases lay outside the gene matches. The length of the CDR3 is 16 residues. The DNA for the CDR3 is TGTGCCAGTAGCCATGGACAGGGAAAGTCTGGAAACACCATATATTTT. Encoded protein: CASSHGQGKSGNTIYF.

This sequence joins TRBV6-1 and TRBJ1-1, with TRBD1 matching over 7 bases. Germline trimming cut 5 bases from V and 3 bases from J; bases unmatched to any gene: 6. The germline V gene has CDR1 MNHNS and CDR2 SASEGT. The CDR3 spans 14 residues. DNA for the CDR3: TGTGCCAGCAGTCAGGCAGGGGGTGACACTGAAGCTTTCTTT. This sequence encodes CASSQAGGDTEAFF.

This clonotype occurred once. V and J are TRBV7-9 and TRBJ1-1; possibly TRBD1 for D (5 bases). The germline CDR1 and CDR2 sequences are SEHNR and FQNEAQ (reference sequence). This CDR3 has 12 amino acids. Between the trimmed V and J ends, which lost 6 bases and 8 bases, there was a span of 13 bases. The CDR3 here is CASSRVGGEAFF. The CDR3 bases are TGTGCCAGCAGTCGCGTCGGGGGGGAAGCTTTCTTT.

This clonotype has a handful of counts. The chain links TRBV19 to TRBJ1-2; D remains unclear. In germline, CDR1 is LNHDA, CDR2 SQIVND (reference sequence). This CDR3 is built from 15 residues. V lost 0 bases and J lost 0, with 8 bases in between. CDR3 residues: CASSIDMGSNYGYTF. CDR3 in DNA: TGTGCCAGTAGTATAGATATGGGGTCTAACTATGGCTACACCTTC.

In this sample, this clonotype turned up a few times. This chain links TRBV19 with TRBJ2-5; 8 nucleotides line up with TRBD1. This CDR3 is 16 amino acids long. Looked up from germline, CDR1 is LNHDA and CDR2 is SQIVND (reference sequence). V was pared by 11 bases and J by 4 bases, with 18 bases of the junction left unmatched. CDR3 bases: TGTGCCTCCTCCTTAGGGACAGGAAACACGTTAGAGACCCAGTACTTC. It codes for CASSLGTGNTLETQYF.

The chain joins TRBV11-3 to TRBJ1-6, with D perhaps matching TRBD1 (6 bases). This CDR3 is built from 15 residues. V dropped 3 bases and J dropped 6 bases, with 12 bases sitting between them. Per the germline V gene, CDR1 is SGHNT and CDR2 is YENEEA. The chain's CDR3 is CASSFKGETNSPLHF. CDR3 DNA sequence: TGTGCCAGCAGCTTTAAGGGGGAGACTAATTCACCCCTCCACTTT.

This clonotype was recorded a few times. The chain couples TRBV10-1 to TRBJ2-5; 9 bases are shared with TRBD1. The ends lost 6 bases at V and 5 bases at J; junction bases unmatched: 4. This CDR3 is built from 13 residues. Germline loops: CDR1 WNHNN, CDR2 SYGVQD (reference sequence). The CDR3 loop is CASRRTGEETQYF. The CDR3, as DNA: TGCGCCAGCAGAAGGACAGGGGAGGAGACCCAGTACTTC.

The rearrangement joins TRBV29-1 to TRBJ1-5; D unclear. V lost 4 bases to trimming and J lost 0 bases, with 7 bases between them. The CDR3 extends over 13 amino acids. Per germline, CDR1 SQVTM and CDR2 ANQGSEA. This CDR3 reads CSVVGNSNQPQHF. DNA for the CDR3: TGCAGCGTTGTAGGAAATAGCAATCAGCCCCAGCATTTT.